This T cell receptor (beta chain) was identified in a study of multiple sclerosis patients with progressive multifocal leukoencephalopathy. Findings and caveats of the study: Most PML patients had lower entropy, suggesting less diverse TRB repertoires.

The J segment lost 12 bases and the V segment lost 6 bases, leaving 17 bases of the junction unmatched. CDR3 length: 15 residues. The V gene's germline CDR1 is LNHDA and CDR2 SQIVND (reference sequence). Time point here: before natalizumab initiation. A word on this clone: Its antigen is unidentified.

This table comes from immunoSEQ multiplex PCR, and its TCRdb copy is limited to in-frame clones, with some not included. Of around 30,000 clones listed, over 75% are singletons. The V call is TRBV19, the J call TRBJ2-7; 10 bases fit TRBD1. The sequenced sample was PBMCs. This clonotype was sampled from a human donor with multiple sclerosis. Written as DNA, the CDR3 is TGTGCCAGTAGCGACTCCGGGACAGGGGTTTACTCGCTGTACTTC. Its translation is CASSDSGTGVYSLYF.